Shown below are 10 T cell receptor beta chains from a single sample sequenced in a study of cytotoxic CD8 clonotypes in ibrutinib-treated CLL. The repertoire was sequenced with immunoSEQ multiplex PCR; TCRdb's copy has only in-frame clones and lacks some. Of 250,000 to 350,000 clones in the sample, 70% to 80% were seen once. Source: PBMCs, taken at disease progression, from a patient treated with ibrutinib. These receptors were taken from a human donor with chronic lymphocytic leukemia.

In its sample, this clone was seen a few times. CDR3 protein: CASSSDRVFNQPQHF. The CDR3 coding sequence is TGTGCCAGCAGTTCCGACAGAGTCTTCAATCAGCCCCAGCATTTT. The J gene is TRBJ1-5, the V gene TRBV7-2, with D maybe TRBD1 (5 bases). Trimming cost V 6 bases and J 3 bases, with 15 bases left between them. Germline CDR1 SGHTA, CDR2 FQGNSA. The CDR3 has 15 amino acids.

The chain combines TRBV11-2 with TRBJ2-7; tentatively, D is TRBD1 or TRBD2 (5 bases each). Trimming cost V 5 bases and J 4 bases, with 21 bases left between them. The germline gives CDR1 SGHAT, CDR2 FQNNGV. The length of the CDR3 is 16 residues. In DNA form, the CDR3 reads TGTGCCAGCAGCCCGTTATGGACGGGACCCTCGTACGAGCAGTACTTC. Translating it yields CASSPLWTGPSYEQYF. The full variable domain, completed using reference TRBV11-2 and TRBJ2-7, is EAGVAQSPRYKIIEKRQSVAFWCNPISGHATLYWYQQILGQGPKLLIQFQNNGVVDDSQLPKDRFSAERLKGVDSTLKIQPAKLEDSAVYLCASSPLWTGPSYEQYFGPGTRLTVT.

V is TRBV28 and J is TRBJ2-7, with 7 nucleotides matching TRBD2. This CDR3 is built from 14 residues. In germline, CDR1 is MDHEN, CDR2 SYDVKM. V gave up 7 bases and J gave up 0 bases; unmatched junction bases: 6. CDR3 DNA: TGTGCCAGCATGCGTGGCGGGAGCTCCTACGAGCAGTACTTC. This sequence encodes CASMRGGSSYEQYF.

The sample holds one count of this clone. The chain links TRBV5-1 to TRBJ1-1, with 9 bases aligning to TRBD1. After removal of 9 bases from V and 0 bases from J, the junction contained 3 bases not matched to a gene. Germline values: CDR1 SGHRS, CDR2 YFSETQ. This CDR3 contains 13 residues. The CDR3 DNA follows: TGCGCCACCCGACAGGGGGTGAACACTGAAGCTTTCTTT. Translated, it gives CATRQGVNTEAFF.

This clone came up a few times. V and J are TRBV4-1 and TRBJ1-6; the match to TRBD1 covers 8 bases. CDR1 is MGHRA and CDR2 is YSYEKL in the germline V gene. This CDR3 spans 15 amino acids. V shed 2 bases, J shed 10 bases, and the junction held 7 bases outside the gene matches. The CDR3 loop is CASSQNTGGGSPLHF. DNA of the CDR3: TGCGCCAGCAGCCAAAATACAGGGGGTGGCTCACCCCTCCACTTT.

CDR3 in amino acids: CASTRLAGAYEQYF. The CDR3 nucleotides read TGTGCCAGCACAAGACTAGCGGGAGCCTACGAGCAGTACTTC. This chain uses TRBV6-5 with TRBJ2-7; TRBD2 matches at 12 bases. Germline trimming cut 7 bases from V and 2 bases from J; bases unmatched to any gene: 3. The CDR3 spans 14 residues. Germline V lookup: CDR1 MNHEY, CDR2 SVGAGI.

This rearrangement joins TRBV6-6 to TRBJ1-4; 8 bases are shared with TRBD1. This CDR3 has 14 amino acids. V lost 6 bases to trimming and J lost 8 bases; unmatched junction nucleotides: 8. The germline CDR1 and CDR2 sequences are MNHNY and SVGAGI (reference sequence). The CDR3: CASSSGTGGEKLFF. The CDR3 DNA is TGTGCCAGCAGCTCCGGGACAGGAGGGGAAAAACTGTTTTTT.

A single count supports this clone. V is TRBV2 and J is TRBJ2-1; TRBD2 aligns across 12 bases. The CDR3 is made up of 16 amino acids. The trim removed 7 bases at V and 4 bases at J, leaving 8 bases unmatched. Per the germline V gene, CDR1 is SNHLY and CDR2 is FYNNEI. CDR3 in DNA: TGTGCCAGCATGAGACTAGCGGGAGAAGGGTACAATGAGCAGTTCTTC. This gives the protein CASMRLAGEGYNEQFF.

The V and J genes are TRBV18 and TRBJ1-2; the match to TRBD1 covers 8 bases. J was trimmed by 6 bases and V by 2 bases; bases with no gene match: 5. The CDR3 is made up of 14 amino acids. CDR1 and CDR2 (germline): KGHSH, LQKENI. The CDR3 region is CASSPSRGRNGYTF. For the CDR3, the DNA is TGTGCCAGCTCACCATCCAGGGGGCGGAATGGCTACACCTTC.

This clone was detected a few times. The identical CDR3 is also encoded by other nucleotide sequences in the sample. The CDR3 loop is CASSFSPDYEQYF. CDR3 DNA: TGTGCCAGCAGTTTCTCGCCAGACTACGAGCAGTACTTC. This sequence joins TRBV27 and TRBJ2-7; D gene ambiguous. The CDR3 covers 13 residues. Trimming left V 3 bases short and J 3 bases short, with 9 bases between. The V gene's germline CDR1 is MNHEY and CDR2 SMNVEV (reference sequence).